This entry describes one T cell receptor beta chain. Antigen specificity is unknown. The data stem from a study of identifying expanded T cells in peripheral blood. Generated by immunoSEQ multiplex PCR, the TCRdb table keeps only in-frame clones and is missing some. The sample lists about 130,000 clones, 80% to 90% occurring once. No infections or other immune events were documented during collection. Notes on the study in general: Technical replicates showed roughly 1.2 changed clones; around 2 weeks around 15; four weeks 19. Roughly two-week clone count variance significantly increased as total template count grew.

V gave up 5 bases and J gave up 0 bases; unmatched junction bases: 9. Per germline, CDR1 MDHEN and CDR2 SYDVKM. CDR3 length equals 17 residues. Sequencing was done on a sample of blood. This receptor was obtained from a person aged 18 to 75 in good health. This sequence joins TRBV28 and TRBJ2-1, with TRBD2 matching over 8 bases. The CDR3 is CASSGSGVRSSYNEQFF. As DNA, the CDR3 is TGTGCCAGCAGTGGTAGCGGGGTGAGGAGCTCCTACAATGAGCAGTTCTTC.